This is a list of T cell receptor beta chains from one sample in a study of control samples from healthy donors and cancer patients. Repertoires were generated with immunoSEQ multiplex PCR, while TCRdb's copy carries only in-frame clones and drops some. The sample has fewer than 200,000 clones; roughly 89% are singletons. Sample: blood. These receptors all come from a woman in her forties or fifties in good health. CDR3s include the opening cysteine and the closing phenylalanine or tryptophan. Each record gives: J gene, V gene, CDR3 protein.

J gene: TRBJ1-5
V gene: TRBV30
CDR3 protein: CAWSTGLGNQPQHF

J gene: TRBJ1-5
V gene: TRBV28
CDR3 protein: CASSPGQSYSNQPQHF

J gene: TRBJ2-3
V gene: TRBV5-6
CDR3 protein: CASSPLSAADTQYF

J gene: TRBJ2-5
V gene: TRBV24-1
CDR3 protein: CATSDGLAGVQETQYF

J gene: TRBJ1-5
V gene: TRBV24-1
CDR3 protein: CATSKQGRGNQPQHF

J gene: TRBJ2-5
V gene: TRBV7-9
CDR3 protein: CASSLVPGETQYF

J gene: TRBJ2-7
V gene: TRBV6-5
CDR3 protein: CASSSGIYEQYF

J gene: TRBJ2-6
V gene: TRBV19
CDR3 protein: CASSPGQGQSGANVLTF

J gene: TRBJ2-2
V gene: TRBV28
CDR3 protein: CASTIGPGGVNGELFF

J gene: TRBJ1-6
V gene: TRBV27
CDR3 protein: CASCTQNSLNSPLHF

J gene: TRBJ2-5
V gene: TRBV9
CDR3 protein: CASSVLGAGMQETQYF

J gene: TRBJ2-1
V gene: TRBV3-1/TRBV3-2
CDR3 protein: CASSQSSGGDEQFF

J gene: TRBJ1-6
V gene: TRBV28
CDR3 protein: CASRRQVVGSSYNSPLHF

J gene: TRBJ2-1
V gene: TRBV4-3
CDR3 protein: CASSQGPYEQFF

J gene: TRBJ1-2
V gene: TRBV18
CDR3 protein: CASSPSTGNYGYTF

J gene: TRBJ2-6
V gene: TRBV19
CDR3 protein: CASSMRHSGANVLTF

J gene: TRBJ1-6
V gene: TRBV21-1
CDR3 protein: CAVNWRGNNSPLHF

J gene: TRBJ2-7
V gene: TRBV28
CDR3 protein: CASIRGLSYEQYF

J gene: TRBJ2-7
V gene: TRBV5-1
CDR3 protein: CASSLGIERGEQYF

J gene: TRBJ2-7
V gene: TRBV24-1
CDR3 protein: CATSPGQGDYEQYF